These 17 T cell receptor beta chains share one sample of origin, sequenced in a study of blood T cells in healthy people across ages (dated by TCRdb to about 2015). The method behind the library was 5' RACE. Instrument used: Illumina HiSeq 2500. A second PCR of about 7 to 12 cycles was run with a J-beta primer mix and a sample-barcoded 5' primer. In TCRdb, the public reads were trimmed at Q25 with fastp and aligned with MiXCR, with productive beta chains retained. Under each unique CDR3 protein, matching rows form one entry showing the most common genes and DNA. The sample table lists about 970,000 distinct CDR3 sequences, roughly 50% of them with a count of one. The ten largest account for about a fifth of the sample. The sequenced sample was blood. Receptors were obtained from a woman aged 55-69 years in good health.

In this sample, this clonotype turned up many times. This chain connects TRBV7-9 to TRBJ2-1; tentatively, D is TRBD1 (6 bases). The CDR3 sequence is 17 residues long. Trimming cost V 5 bases and J 1 base, with 18 bases left between them. The germline CDR1 and CDR2 sequences are SEHNR and FQNEAQ (reference sequence). In nucleotides, the CDR3 is TGTGCCAGCAGCCCGGACTCCTTCGGGACATCCTACAATGAGCAGTTCTTC. Translated: CASSPDSFGTSYNEQFF.

V usage is TRBV28 and J usage is TRBJ2-7, with D maybe TRBD1 (5 bases). TRBJ2-5 matches the DNA end more closely, so the J call is doubtful. The germline V gene has CDR1 MDHEN and CDR2 SYDVKM. This CDR3 spans 16 amino acids. This CDR3 reads CASSPRWGQGQETQYF. In DNA, the CDR3 is TGTGCCAGCAGTCCTCGGTGGGGTCAGGGACAAGAGACCCAGTACTTC.

This chain links TRBV15 with TRBJ2-4; weak D call: TRBD2 (6 bases). Per the germline V gene, CDR1 is LNHNV and CDR2 is YYDKDF (reference sequence). Trimming took off 4 bases at V and 1 base at J, with 11 bases between the two ends. The CDR3 runs to 15 residues. The CDR3 region has the DNA TGTGCCACCAGCAACGGAGGGGTCGCCAAAAACATTCAGTACTTC. Translation gives CATSNGGVAKNIQYF.

The chain combines TRBV27 with TRBJ2-3, with TRBD1 as a possible D gene (5 bases). The V end was cut by 5 bases, the J end by 3 bases, with 18 bases between. The CDR3 consists of 16 residues. Germline V gives CDR1 MNHEY, CDR2 SMNVEV (reference sequence). CDR3 nucleotide sequence: TGTGCCAGCAGTCCCATAAGTTGGGGCGCTACAGATACGCAGTATTTT. It codes for CASSPISWGATDTQYF.

The chain joins TRBV6-5 to TRBJ2-7, with D possibly being TRBD1 (5 bases). The V and J ends lost 2 bases and 3 bases respectively, with 14 bases between them. Looked up from germline, CDR1 is MNHEY and CDR2 is SVGAGI. CDR3 size: 15 residues. The CDR3 DNA reads TGTGCCAGCAGTTACGACAGACCTAGTGGCTACGAGCAGTACTTC. This encodes CASSYDRPSGYEQYF.

The J gene is TRBJ2-1, the V gene TRBV28; 9 bases align to TRBD2. The length of the CDR3 is 16 residues. Trimming at V came to 2 bases and at J to 5 bases, leaving 7 bases not matched to a gene. CDR1 is MDHEN, CDR2 SYDVKM, per germline. As DNA, the CDR3 is TGTGCCAGCAGTTTACTCTGGGCTAGCGGGAACAATGAGCAGTTCTTC. This codes for CASSLLWASGNNEQFF. The entire variable domain, with the rest obtained from reference TRBV28 and TRBJ2-1, is as follows: DVKVTQSSRYLVKRTGEKVFLECVQDMDHENMFWYRQDPGLGLRLIYFSYDVKMKEKGDIPEGYSVSREKKERFSLILESASTNQTSMYLCASSLLWASGNNEQFFGPGTRLTVL.

The chain is built from TRBV6-1 and TRBJ1-4; no reliable D call. Trimming took off 0 bases at V and 7 bases at J, with 12 bases between the two ends. The CDR3 spans 15 residues. Germline assignment: CDR1 MNHNS and CDR2 SASEGT. CDR3 sequence reads: CASSEALYGSEKLFF. Here the CDR3 DNA reads TGTGCCAGCAGTGAAGCGCTTTACGGGAGTGAAAAACTGTTTTTT.

The chain combines TRBV29-1 with TRBJ2-7; D is possibly TRBD1 (6 bases). The germline V gene has CDR1 SQVTM and CDR2 ANQGSEA. The CDR3 contains 16 residues. V was clipped by 1 base and J by 4 bases, with 20 bases between them. The CDR3 DNA follows: TGCAGCGTTGAAGTGCCGTCTACAGGGTCCGATTACGAGCAGTACTTC. Residues: CSVEVPSTGSDYEQYF.

This clonotype was seen more than once but under ten times. This chain uses TRBV4-1 with TRBJ2-7; D remains ambiguous. Matching the DNA end better, TRBJ2-5 makes the J call doubtful. Germline CDR1 is MGHRA and CDR2 is YSYEKL. This CDR3 contains 13 residues. The CDR3 sequence: CASSQGRTETQYF. The CDR3 coding sequence is TGCGCCAGCAGCCAAGGAAGAACGGAGACCCAGTACTTC.

The rearrangement uses TRBV5-5 and TRBJ2-7, with TRBD2 as a possible D gene (5 bases). CDR1 SGHKS and CDR2 YYEKEE come from the germline V gene (reference sequence). The CDR3 extends over 14 amino acids. Trimming cost V 7 bases and J 2 bases, with 16 bases left between them. CDR3 nucleotides: TGTGCCAGCCAGCTTGTGACCGGGGCCTACGAGCAGTACTTC. Protein sequence: CASQLVTGAYEQYF.

This clonotype was seen just once. The chain joins TRBV12-3 or TRBV12-4 to TRBJ2-1, with TRBD2 identical over 14 bases. This CDR3 spans 19 amino acids. V dropped 0 bases and J dropped 4; count of bases not matched to a gene: 8. CDR3 in DNA: TGTGCCAGCAGTTTAGCGCGGGGGACTAGCGGGAGTTCATACAATGAGCAGTTCTTC. Protein sequence: CASSLARGTSGSSYNEQFF.

The rearrangement uses TRBV6-2 or TRBV6-3 and TRBJ2-7; tentatively, D is TRBD2 (6 bases). This CDR3 is built from 15 residues. V was clipped by 6 bases and J by 2 bases, with 17 bases between them. Germline-derived CDR1 and CDR2 are MNHEY and SVGEGT. CDR3 sequence (DNA): TGTGCCAGCAGGCCGATCATGTCTAGCGCCTACGAGCAGTACTTC. It translates to CASRPIMSSAYEQYF.

This clonotype was observed a handful of times. DNA of the CDR3: TGCAGTGCTAGTTGGCTAGCATTATCCTACGAGCAGTACTTC. This codes for CSASWLALSYEQYF. This chain uses TRBV20-1 with TRBJ2-7; D perhaps matches TRBD2 (5 bases). CDR3 size: 14 residues. V was trimmed by 3 bases and J by 1 base, leaving 13 bases between them. Germline CDR1 DFQATT, CDR2 SNEGSKA (reference sequence).

In this sample, this clonotype turned up a few times. The chain employs TRBV20-1 and TRBJ1-4, with D hard to call. This CDR3 spans 13 amino acids. The germline V gene has CDR1 DFQATT and CDR2 SNEGSKA (reference sequence). Trimming took 7 bases from V and 4 from J, leaving 13 bases between them. The CDR3 DNA sequence: TGCAGTGTCAGGCGTCACCTTAATGAAAAACTGTTTTTT. Translating it yields CSVRRHLNEKLFF.

The genes are TRBV5-1 and TRBJ2-1; 9 positions agree with TRBD1. V gave up 5 bases and J gave up 3 bases; unmatched junction bases: 6. The germline V gene has CDR1 SGHRS and CDR2 YFSETQ. CDR3 length: 15 residues. The CDR3 here is CASRDRDRVYNEQFF. In nucleotides, the CDR3 is TGCGCCAGCAGAGACCGGGACAGGGTCTACAATGAGCAGTTCTTC.

The V call is TRBV28, the J call TRBJ2-3; D could derive from TRBD1 or TRBD2 (7 bases each). This CDR3 comprises 15 residues. The germline CDR1 and CDR2 sequences are MDHEN and SYDVKM. V was shortened by 7 bases and J by 4 bases, with 18 bases between the two germline ends. The CDR3 reads CASTTPQGRADTQYF. CDR3 in DNA: TGTGCCAGCACCACACCACAGGGGAGGGCAGATACGCAGTATTTT.

This clonotype came up a few times. V is TRBV27 and J is TRBJ1-5; 8 bases are shared with TRBD1. V lost 6 bases to trimming and J lost 7 bases; unmatched junction nucleotides: 8. The CDR3 covers 14 residues. Germline V CDR1 and CDR2: MNHEY, SMNVEV (reference sequence). The CDR3 region is CASSSTGEVQPQHF. CDR3 bases: TGTGCCAGCAGCTCGACAGGGGAAGTACAGCCCCAGCATTTT.